Listed below are T cell receptor beta chains from one sample, sequenced in a study of cytomegalovirus exposure and HLA in healthy donors. TCRdb's copy holds only in-frame clones and misses some; the assay was immunoSEQ multiplex PCR. This sample yields more than 80,000 clones, of which about 87% are seen a single time; about 1.8% belongs to the top ten. The sequenced sample consisted of PBMCs. The receptors shown here come from a woman under 30 in good health and CMV-seropositive. CDR3s include the opening cysteine and the closing phenylalanine or tryptophan. A D gene is named only where the DNA matches it firmly. Only part of the rows carry a size: once, few, many, or a class if the clone is expanded.

V: TRBV6-1; size: -; J: TRBJ2-6; D: TRBD1; DNA: TGTGCCAGCAATCAGGGGGCCTCTGGGGCCAACGTCCTGACTTTC; CDR3: CASNQGASGANVLTF
V: TRBV9; size: -; J: TRBJ2-7; D: -; DNA: TGTGCCAGCAGCGCGCGGGACGGACTATATGAGCAGTACTTC; CDR3: CASSARDGLYEQYF
V: TRBV7-3; size: few; J: TRBJ1-4; D: -; DNA: TGTGCCAGCAGCTCACCTGGGGCGCCCGTAACTAATGAAAAACTGTTTTTT; CDR3: CASSSPGAPVTNEKLFF
V: TRBV19; size: -; J: TRBJ1-5; D: TRBD1; DNA: TGTGCCTCCGGACAGGCGAGCAATCAGCCCCAGCATTTT; CDR3: CASGQASNQPQHF
V: TRBV18; size: few; J: TRBJ1-3; D: -; DNA: TGTGCCAGCTCACCACTCCCTCGACAGGACCCTGGAAACACCATATATTTT; CDR3: CASSPLPRQDPGNTIYF
V: TRBV19; size: -; J: TRBJ1-2; D: -; DNA: TGTGCCAGTAGTATGACGGGCCCAAGGAGGTATGGCTACACCTTC; CDR3: CASSMTGPRRYGYTF
V: TRBV2; size: -; J: TRBJ1-1; D: -; DNA: TGTGCCAGCCTGCCCTTAGGGACATTGAGCACTGAAGCTTTCTTT; CDR3: CASLPLGTLSTEAFF
V: TRBV4-1; size: -; J: TRBJ1-2; D: TRBD1; DNA: TGCGCCAGCAGCCCCCGGGACAGGGAGGGTAACACCTTC; CDR3: CASSPRDREGNTF
V: TRBV5-6; size: -; J: TRBJ1-6; D: -; DNA: TGTGCCAGCAGCTTGGGACTGAACTCCTATAATTCACCCCTCCACTTT; CDR3: CASSLGLNSYNSPLHF
V: TRBV27; size: few; J: TRBJ2-3; D: TRBD2; DNA: TGTGCCAGCAGTTTCCCTAGCGGGGAAGGCACAGATACGCAGTATTTT; CDR3: CASSFPSGEGTDTQYF
V: TRBV19; size: -; J: TRBJ1-5; D: -; DNA: TGTGCCAGTAGTAGAGACGGCAATCAGCCCCAGCATTTT; CDR3: CASSRDGNQPQHF
V: TRBV14; size: -; J: TRBJ1-4; D: -; DNA: TGTGCCAGCAGCTATTACTCAACTAATGAAAAACTGTTTTTT; CDR3: CASSYYSTNEKLFF